The 21 T cell receptor beta chains listed next were all sequenced from one sample in a study of OX40 agonist ivuxolimab in advanced cancers. Sequenced by immunoSEQ multiplex PCR; TCRdb stores in-frame clones only, minus some. In the table there are tens of thousands of clones, 86% of which are singletons. Here the sequenced sample was CD4+ or CD8+ T cells sorted from blood, taken in a trial of the OX40 agonist ivuxolimab. The receptors originated from an adult with an advanced solid tumor such as melanoma, head and neck, liver or kidney cancer.

This chain uses TRBV4-1 with TRBJ2-1; perhaps TRBD1 as D (5 bases). Germline-derived CDR1 and CDR2 are MGHRA and YSYEKL. With 0 bases removed from V and 0 bases from J, the gap between germline ends came to 6 bases. CDR3 length: 15 amino acids. The chain's CDR3 is CASSQEDSSYNEQFF. Here the CDR3 DNA reads TGCGCCAGCAGCCAAGAAGACAGCTCCTACAATGAGCAGTTCTTC.

This clone turned up a few times. V and J are TRBV30 and TRBJ2-7, with D perhaps TRBD1 (5 bases). CDR1 is GTSNPN, CDR2 SVGIG, per germline (reference sequence). The CDR3 length is 13 residues. Trimming took off 3 bases at V and 0 bases at J, with 9 bases between the two ends. The CDR3 region is CAWSLDTSYEQYF. In DNA, the CDR3 is TGTGCCTGGAGCCTGGACACCTCCTACGAGCAGTACTTC.

The V call is TRBV5-1, the J call TRBJ2-5; D gene uncertain. Germline lookup yields CDR1 SGHRS and CDR2 YFSETQ. V shed 3 bases and J shed 5 bases, with 14 bases lying between them. There are 14 residues in the CDR3. CDR3 amino acids: CASSSYSLAETQYF. CDR3 bases: TGCGCCAGCAGCTCCTACAGCCTGGCGGAGACCCAGTACTTC.

This clone was seen a handful of times. This sequence joins TRBV6-6 and TRBJ2-7; 8 bases are a match to TRBD2. The V gene end was trimmed by 2 bases and the J gene end by 2 bases; junction bases not matched to a gene: 5. Per germline, CDR1 MNHNY and CDR2 SVGAGI (reference sequence). CDR3 length equals 15 residues. The CDR3 spells CASSYAAGDTYEQYF. The CDR3 nucleotides are TGTGCCAGCAGTTACGCAGCGGGGGACACCTACGAGCAGTACTTC.

The chain links TRBV2 to TRBJ2-3; D is undetermined. The CDR3 has 12 residues. V was cut by 4 bases and J by 2 bases, with 4 bases left in between. Germline CDR1 SNHLY, CDR2 FYNNEI. The CDR3 DNA sequence: TGTGCCAGCAGTGGAGACACAGATACGCAGTATTTT. It codes for CASSGDTDTQYF.

The genes are TRBV7-8 and TRBJ2-1, with 8 nucleotides matching TRBD2. J lost 7 bases, V lost 10 bases, and 6 bases had no gene match. Per the germline V gene, CDR1 is SGHVS and CDR2 is FQNEAQ. The CDR3 runs 12 residues. This chain's CDR3 is CATQAGANEQFF. CDR3 sequence (DNA): TGTGCCACCCAAGCGGGAGCTAATGAGCAGTTCTTC.

This clone is medium-sized by share. This sample also contains other DNA sequences that code for the same CDR3. J is TRBJ1-1 and V is TRBV6-4; no clear D gene. This CDR3 is 13 amino acids long. Germline-derived CDR1 and CDR2 are MRHNA and SNTAGT. The V end lost 4 bases, the J end lost 0 bases, and 6 bases lay between the germline ends. The CDR3 loop reads CASSVTVNTEAFF. The CDR3 DNA sequence: TGTGCCAGCAGTGTTACGGTGAACACTGAAGCTTTCTTT.

The chain recombines TRBV10-2 with TRBJ2-7, with 11 bases that match TRBD2. CDR1 WSHSY and CDR2 SAAADI come from the germline V gene. V lost 6 bases, J lost 3 bases, and 4 bases stayed unmatched. The CDR3 covers 14 residues. The CDR3 is CASRGLAGNYEQYF. CDR3 coding DNA: TGCGCCAGCAGAGGACTAGCGGGTAACTACGAGCAGTACTTC.

The chain employs TRBV6-4 and TRBJ2-3; 8 nucleotides line up with TRBD2. The CDR3 is 14 residues long. Losses at the gene ends were 3 bases for V and 1 base for J; bases not matched to a gene: 0. Germline V CDR1 and CDR2: MRHNA, SNTAGT. The DNA for the CDR3 is TGTGCCAGCAGTGAAGCGGGAGGCACAGATACGCAGTATTTT. Translation: CASSEAGGTDTQYF.

The chain recombines TRBV14 with TRBJ2-3; possible D gene TRBD1, 6 bases. Trimming shortened V by 6 bases and J by 6 bases, and 19 bases separated the two germline ends. CDR1 is SGHDN and CDR2 is FVKESK in the germline V gene. This CDR3 spans 15 amino acids. CDR3 DNA sequence: TGTGCCAGCAGTGATCACAGGGAAGTCGTGGATACGCAGTATTTT. This sequence encodes CASSDHREVVDTQYF. Full variable domain (rest looked up from reference TRBV14 and TRBJ2-3): EAGVTQFPSHSVIEKGQTVTLRCDPISGHDNLYWYRRVMGKEIKFLLHFVKESKQDESGMPNNRFLAERTGGTYSTLKVQPAELEDSGVYFCASSDHREVVDTQYFGPGTRLTVL.

The rearrangement uses TRBV5-1 and TRBJ1-3; TRBD1 aligns across 8 bases. Trimming removed 5 bases from V and 8 bases from J; junction bases left unmatched: 9. Germline CDR1 and CDR2: SGHRS and YFSETQ. The CDR3 has 14 residues. CDR3 nucleotides: TGCGCCAGCAGGGACAGGGCTCCGGGAGACACCATATATTTT. This encodes CASRDRAPGDTIYF.

The rearrangement links TRBV19 to TRBJ1-1; D is unresolved. Germline lookup yields CDR1 LNHDA and CDR2 SQIVND (reference sequence). V dropped 6 bases and J dropped 1 base, with 3 bases sitting between them. This CDR3 has 11 residues. The CDR3, as DNA: TGTGCCAGTAGGGAGAACACTGAAGCTTTCTTT. Encoded protein: CASRENTEAFF.

The gene calls are TRBV11-3 and TRBJ2-5; D is perhaps TRBD2 (6 bases). V lost 1 base and J 5 bases, leaving 8 bases between the germline ends. Germline assignment: CDR1 SGHNT and CDR2 YENEEA. The CDR3 runs 13 residues. CDR3 sequence reads: CASSLGGRETQYF. CDR3 coding DNA: TGTGCCAGCAGCTTAGGAGGGAGGGAGACCCAGTACTTC.

The rearrangement links TRBV7-9 to TRBJ1-1; D perhaps matches TRBD1 (6 bases). The V end lost 1 base, the J end lost 6 bases, and 12 bases lay between the germline ends. The CDR3 is 14 residues long. Looked up from germline, CDR1 is SEHNR and CDR2 is FQNEAQ (reference sequence). The CDR3 DNA is TGTGCCAGCAGCTTAGGCGGGGGGGCGGCTGAAGCTTTCTTT. As protein: CASSLGGGAAEAFF.

The V call is TRBV7-8, the J call TRBJ2-5; 9 bases line up with TRBD2. After removal of 4 bases from V and 5 bases from J, the junction contained 8 bases not matched to a gene. The CDR3 runs 15 residues. From germline, CDR1 is SGHVS and CDR2 FQNEAQ. The CDR3 region is CASSSGGSGSETQYF. Here the CDR3 DNA reads TGTGCCAGCAGCTCGGGTGGTAGCGGGAGTGAGACCCAGTACTTC. Full variable domain (remainder filled in from reference TRBV7-8 and TRBJ2-5): GAGVSQSPRYKVAKRGQDVALRCDPISGHVSLFWYQQALGQGPEFLTYFQNEAQLDKSGLPSDRFFAERPEGSVSTLKIQRTQQEDSAVYLCASSSGGSGSETQYFGPGTRLLVL.

This chain uses TRBV4-1 with TRBJ2-5, with a tentative D call TRBD2 (6 bases). Between the trimmed V and J ends, which lost 1 base and 5 bases, there was a span of 17 bases. Germline lookup yields CDR1 MGHRA and CDR2 YSYEKL. This CDR3 comprises 16 residues. The CDR3 nucleotides read TGCGCCAGCAGCCAAGGTTCAACTCTTGGGGGGGAGACCCAGTACTTC. Protein sequence: CASSQGSTLGGETQYF.

This chain's CDR3 is CASSSPQLSSYNEQFF. CDR3 coding DNA: TGTGCCAGCAGTTCCCCTCAGCTCAGCTCCTACAATGAGCAGTTCTTC. V usage is TRBV13 and J usage is TRBJ2-1, with unresolved D. This CDR3 has 16 residues. CDR1 is PRHDT, CDR2 FYEKMQ, per germline (reference sequence). The V end was cut by 6 bases, the J end by 0 bases, with 15 bases between.

The rearrangement links TRBV6-5 to TRBJ1-5; D is perhaps TRBD1 (5 bases). V was clipped by 6 bases and J by 4 bases, with 10 bases between them. The germline V gene has CDR1 MNHEY and CDR2 SVGAGI. This CDR3 is built from 13 residues. The CDR3 is CASSYGTNQPQHF. In nucleotides, the CDR3 is TGTGCCAGCAGCTACGGGACGAATCAGCCCCAGCATTTT.

The V gene is TRBV5-6, the J gene TRBJ1-2, with a weak D call TRBD1 (5 bases). Germline lookup yields CDR1 SGHDT and CDR2 YYEEEE. The CDR3 is made up of 14 amino acids. Trimming left V 5 bases short and J 6 bases short, with 17 bases between. CDR3 in DNA: TGTGCCAGCAGTTTTGACCAGGGCTACAATGGCTACACCTTC. Encoded protein: CASSFDQGYNGYTF.

This clone was recorded a few times. This chain connects TRBV7-9 to TRBJ2-7, with D hard to call. Germline V CDR1 and CDR2: SEHNR, FQNEAQ (reference sequence). CDR3 length: 15 residues. V lost 0 bases and J lost 2, with 11 bases in between. CDR3: CASSLAPSRAYEQYF. The CDR3 coding sequence is TGTGCCAGCAGCTTAGCCCCATCCCGGGCCTACGAGCAGTACTTC.

The chain employs TRBV7-9 and TRBJ2-3; D unclear. Trimming shortened V by 2 bases and J by 2 bases, and 11 bases separated the two germline ends. Per germline, CDR1 SEHNR and CDR2 FQNEAQ (reference sequence). CDR3 length: 15 residues. CDR3 amino acids: CASSLIQASTDTQYF. The DNA for the CDR3 is TGTGCCAGCAGCTTAATTCAAGCCTCCACAGATACGCAGTATTTT. The variable domain in full, with the rest retrieved from reference TRBV7-9 and TRBJ2-3, is DTGVSQNPRHKITKRGQNVTFRCDPISEHNRLYWYRQTLGQGPEFLTYFQNEAQLEKSRLLSDRFSAERPKGSFSTLEIQRTEQGDSAMYLCASSLIQASTDTQYFGPGTRLTVL.